This T cell receptor (beta chain) was documented in a study of T cell repertoires in cytomegalovirus infection. Whole-study context: HLA-B-restricted CMV epitopes that are well studied were used alongside recently identified HLA-C-restricted ones. Carrying CMV and the relevant HLA type showed in public TCR beta signatures. General observations from the study: The response measured ex vivo was dominated by TCR beta clonotypes (HLA-C-restricted and CMV-specific). Frequencies of public TCR beta families were cumulated, and this identified carriers of CMV plus the relevant HLA.

With 6 bases removed from V and 0 bases from J, the gap between germline ends came to 12 bases. The CDR3 contains 15 residues. For this clonotype: Antigen unknown.

MiXCR, run by TCRdb on the reads, gives a single entry per CDR3 protein. The sample has just over 450,000 distinct CDR3 sequences, approximately 40% seen once. The gene calls are TRBV12-3 or TRBV12-4 and TRBJ2-4; no firm D call. The receptor's source is a human donor in good health (CMV status not recorded). Some clones in this sample may be carry-over from other donors' samples. Sequenced here: cultured PBMCs, sampled from culture after CMV antigen stimulation. Written as DNA, the CDR3 is TGTGCCAGCAGCAGACTTGCAAGAGCCAAAAACATTCAGTACTTC. Translation: CASSRLARAKNIQYF.